The next 6 T cell receptor beta chains were all read from a single sample in a study of blood T cell repertoires in COVID-19. Libraries were prepared by immunoSEQ multiplex PCR; TCRdb keeps only in-frame clonotypes and omits some of them. The sample contains 40,000 to 60,000 clones, 68% of which appear only once. The specimen sequenced was peripheral blood. These receptors were taken from a woman in her 70s with acute or convalescent COVID-19.

The chain links TRBV5-4 to TRBJ1-1; TRBD1 might be the D (5 bases). The CDR3 runs to 16 residues. The V end was cut by 2 bases, the J end by 1 base, with 15 bases between. Germline V lookup: CDR1 SGHNT, CDR2 YYREEE (reference sequence). The CDR3 protein is CASSFGGGAGNTEAFF. The CDR3 region has the DNA TGTGCCAGCAGCTTTGGGGGAGGAGCCGGGAACACTGAAGCTTTCTTT. Filled out from reference TRBV5-4 and TRBJ1-1, the complete variable domain reads ETGVTQSPTHLIKTRGQQVTLRCSSQSGHNTVSWYQQALGQGPQFIFQYYREEENGRGNFPPRFSGLQFPNYSSELNVNALELDDSALYLCASSFGGGAGNTEAFFGQGTRLTVV.

The chain joins TRBV12-3 or TRBV12-4 to TRBJ1-3; maybe TRBD1 (5 bases). V shed 6 bases and J shed 5 bases, with 8 bases lying between them. The CDR3 is made up of 12 amino acids. The CDR3 nucleotides read TGTGCCAGCAGCGACAGTAGAAACACCATATATTTT. Its protein product is CASSDSRNTIYF.

This clone has more than one count but fewer than ten. The chain employs TRBV4-1 and TRBJ2-2, with 8 nucleotides matching TRBD2. Trimming removed 1 base from V and 6 bases from J; junction bases left unmatched: 10. Germline V lookup: CDR1 MGHRA, CDR2 YSYEKL. The CDR3 has 17 amino acids. CDR3 residues: CASSQGSGGGGPGELFF. CDR3 nucleotide sequence: TGCGCCAGCAGCCAAGGCTCGGGGGGGGGCGGCCCCGGGGAGCTGTTTTTT.

This rearrangement joins TRBV24-1 to TRBJ2-1; D might be TRBD2 (5 bases). The CDR3 is 14 amino acids. Trimming stripped 9 bases from V and 0 bases from J, with 11 bases between. The germline gives CDR1 KGHDR, CDR2 SFDVKD. CDR3 in amino acids: CATEGTSSYNEQFF. As DNA, the CDR3 is TGTGCCACCGAGGGCACAAGCTCCTACAATGAGCAGTTCTTC.

V gene TRBV4-3 combines with J gene TRBJ2-1; TRBD2 matches 9 bases. CDR1 is LGHNA, CDR2 YSLEER, per germline. The V gene end was trimmed by 0 bases and the J gene end by 5 bases; junction bases not matched to a gene: 8. The CDR3 sequence is 17 residues long. The CDR3 DNA follows: TGCGCCAGCAGCCAAGATTCGCGCGGGAGGGCCGACAATGAGCAGTTCTTC. It translates to CASSQDSRGRADNEQFF.

This sequence joins TRBV10-3 and TRBJ2-7, with TRBD1 matching over 7 bases. V gave up 4 bases and J gave up 5 bases; unmatched junction bases: 5. The length of the CDR3 is 13 residues. CDR1 ENHRY and CDR2 SYGVKD come from the germline V gene. This CDR3 is CAISAGTVDEQYF. As DNA, the CDR3 is TGTGCCATCAGTGCCGGGACAGTAGACGAGCAGTACTTC.